This T cell receptor (beta chain) comes out of a study of cytomegalovirus exposure and HLA in healthy donors. About the study: Out of fewer than 400 genotyped donors, roughly 78% belonged to the Caucasian-associated ancestry cluster.

This CDR3 region has 17 residues. The PCR used 60 Vbeta and 13 Jbeta primers. The table came from immunoSEQ multiplex PCR; TCRdb's copy has only in-frame clones and leaves some out. The repertoire has 120,000 or so clones, 77% of them found once; the top ten carry less than 4%. This clone has just a few counts. Its antigen is not known. Study-wide points: Later analysis suggested links between common viral pathogens and several top significant clusters. The productive fraction for most TCR beta V segments was about 90% or about 30% in an earlier analysis.

This sequence originates from a human donor in good health. This chain uses TRBV21-1 with TRBJ1-6; the table's TRBD1 call for D was not verified on the DNA. TRBV21-1 is flagged as a pseudogene. Specimen: PBMCs. The CDR3 DNA follows: TGTGCCAGCAGCAGGGGACAGGGGAGCTCCTATAATTCACCCCTCCACTTT. It translates to CASSRGQGSSYNSPLHF.